This TCR beta chain was captured by sequencing in a study of blood T cell repertoires in COVID-19. Study context: T cells, B-cell-depleted T cells, or PBMCs supplied cDNA or gDNA.

Germline assignment: CDR1 SQVTM and CDR2 ANQGSEA. This CDR3 has 14 residues. Losses at the gene ends were 4 bases for V and 5 bases for J; bases not matched to a gene: 7. A single count supports this clone. In the authors' workflow: The assay estimated nucleated cells by amplifying reference gene primers. Sequenced by immunoSEQ multiplex PCR; TCRdb stores in-frame clones only, minus some. V, J and clone size are those of that table, while D and trimming were read from the DNA. Among fewer than 95,000 clones listed, 89% were seen once. This rearrangement joins TRBV29-1 to TRBJ2-2, with 7 bases identical to TRBD1. The sample taken for sequencing was peripheral blood. The TCR comes from a man aged 45 to 65 with acute or convalescent COVID-19. The CDR3 is CSVARGIGTGELFF. In DNA, the CDR3 is TGCAGCGTTGCCAGGGGGATCGGGACCGGGGAGCTGTTTTTT.